These 22 T cell receptor beta chains came from one sample sequenced in a study of shared clonotypes between healthy human individuals. Naive-designated CD8 cells lacked CD45RO, were positively enriched for CCR7, and omitted terminally differentiated effector memory CD45RA+ cells. Clones were sequenced by immunoSEQ multiplex PCR, and TCRdb holds only the in-frame ones, with some missing. The sample has about 800,000 clones, about 96% seen once. The sequencing sample was made of naive CD8+ T cells sorted from blood. The origin of the receptors is a man younger than 40 in good health.

This chain connects TRBV6-1 to TRBJ2-7; 8 positions match TRBD1. V lost 3 bases and J lost 3; bases outside the gene matches: 4. This CDR3 is built from 14 residues. Germline V CDR1 and CDR2: MNHNS, SASEGT. The CDR3 spells CASSDRDRYYEQYF. CDR3 sequence (DNA): TGTGCCAGCAGTGACCGGGACAGGTACTACGAGCAGTACTTC.

Only one count was recorded for this clone. The chain links TRBV4-1 to TRBJ1-5; D ambiguous. This CDR3 spans 17 amino acids. Per the germline V gene, CDR1 is MGHRA and CDR2 is YSYEKL. V was pared by 0 bases and J by 6 bases, with 18 bases between. The CDR3 sequence is CASSQDTLGAGVQPQHF. In DNA form, the CDR3 reads TGCGCCAGCAGCCAAGATACCTTGGGAGCCGGGGTTCAGCCCCAGCATTTT.

The CDR3 is CASRQGDMNTEAFF. CDR3 sequence (DNA): TGTGCCAGCCGACAGGGTGACATGAACACTGAAGCTTTCTTT. The chain joins TRBV28 to TRBJ1-1, with TRBD1 matching 7 bases. The germline CDR1 and CDR2 sequences are MDHEN and SYDVKM. The CDR3 sequence is 14 residues long. V was clipped by 8 bases and J by 0 bases; unmatched bases: 6.

For the CDR3, the DNA is TGTGGCTGCAGCTCTGGAAACACCATATATTTT. Translating it yields CGCSSGNTIYF. The chain links TRBV6-6 to TRBJ1-3; the D is unclear. Germline V gene sequence: CDR1 MNHNY, CDR2 SVGAGI (reference sequence). This CDR3 has 11 residues.

This sequence joins TRBV29-1 and TRBJ1-2, with a weak D call TRBD1 (6 bases). Trimming removed 3 bases from V and 6 bases from J, with 11 bases in between. Germline CDR1 is SQVTM and CDR2 is ANQGSEA. The CDR3 sequence is 12 residues long. Here the CDR3 DNA reads TGCAGCGTTGACAGGGGTACGGATGGCTACACCTTC. Protein product: CSVDRGTDGYTF. The variable domain in full, with the rest retrieved from reference TRBV29-1 and TRBJ1-2, is SAVISQKPSRDICQRGTSLTIQCQVDSQVTMMFWYRQQPGQSLTLIATANQGSEATYESGFVIDKFPISRPNLTFSTLTVSNMSPEDSSIYLCSVDRGTDGYTFGSGTRLTVV.

The genes are TRBV7-4 and TRBJ2-7; TRBD1 agrees at 10 bases. V was clipped by 6 bases and J by 4 bases; unmatched bases: 9. The V gene's germline CDR1 is SGHVT and CDR2 SQSDAQ. This CDR3 is 15 amino acids long. This chain's CDR3 is CASRQPDRGTYEQYF. The CDR3 DNA reads TGTGCCAGCAGGCAACCGGACAGGGGGACGTACGAGCAGTACTTC.

This clone appeared a single time. The chain has TRBV20-1 and TRBJ1-1; D not certain. From germline, CDR1 is DFQATT and CDR2 SNEGSKA (reference sequence). Deletions cut 0 bases from V and 7 bases from J, with 6 bases between. The CDR3 covers 11 residues. CDR3 DNA: TGCAGTGCTAGAGAGCCCCTTGAAGCTTTCTTT. Amino acid sequence: CSAREPLEAFF.

This clone was observed once. The V gene is TRBV5-5, the J gene TRBJ1-1; D remains ambiguous. Germline loops: CDR1 SGHKS, CDR2 YYEKEE (reference sequence). Trimming took off 6 bases at V and 4 bases at J, with 13 bases between the two ends. CDR3 size: 13 residues. CDR3 nucleotides: TGTGCCAGCACCCTCCGCTGGGGCACTGAAGCTTTCTTT. The encoded protein is CASTLRWGTEAFF.

The V call is TRBV14, the J call TRBJ2-3; D gene unclear. This CDR3 is 15 amino acids long. Germline CDR1 and CDR2: SGHDN and FVKESK. The V end lost 5 bases, the J end lost 0 bases, and 12 bases lay between the germline ends. CDR3 loop: CASSGEGWSTDTQYF. The CDR3, as DNA: TGTGCCAGCAGCGGAGAAGGTTGGAGCACAGATACGCAGTATTTT.

The count of this clone is one. The chain couples TRBV7-2 to TRBJ2-7; D remains unclear. CDR3 length equals 12 residues. V lost 1 base and J lost 4, with 5 bases in between. The germline gives CDR1 SGHTA, CDR2 FQGNSA. The CDR3 sequence: CASSLVKYEQYF. CDR3 sequence (DNA): TGTGCCAGCAGCTTAGTTAAGTACGAGCAGTACTTC.

J is TRBJ2-7 and V is TRBV6-4; D perhaps matches TRBD2 (7 bases). This CDR3 spans 15 amino acids. Germline V lookup: CDR1 MRHNA, CDR2 SNTAGT. The V end was cut by 3 bases, the J end by 2 bases, with 14 bases between. The CDR3 protein is CASSEFRGAAYEQYF. Here the CDR3 DNA reads TGTGCCAGCAGTGAGTTCCGGGGGGCGGCCTACGAGCAGTACTTC.

The rearrangement joins TRBV29-1 to TRBJ2-5; no firm D call. The V gene lost 0 bases and the J gene lost 4 bases, with 9 bases spanning the gap. The CDR3 has 13 residues. CDR1 is SQVTM and CDR2 is ANQGSEA in the germline V gene. CDR3: CSVEEGQRETQYF. The CDR3 DNA follows: TGCAGCGTTGAAGAGGGCCAGCGAGAGACCCAGTACTTC.

This rearrangement joins TRBV10-2 to TRBJ2-7; 11 nucleotides match TRBD2. The CDR3 consists of 14 residues. Losses at the gene ends were 8 bases for V and 0 bases for J; bases not matched to a gene: 3. The germline gives CDR1 WSHSY, CDR2 SAAADI. In DNA form, the CDR3 reads TGCGCCAGCCGACTAGCGGGATCCTCCTACGAGCAGTACTTC. This sequence encodes CASRLAGSSYEQYF.

This chain connects TRBV6-1 to TRBJ2-2, with D uncertain. From germline, CDR1 is MNHNS and CDR2 SASEGT. The CDR3 has 19 residues. V lost 0 bases and J lost 0, with 17 bases in between. The CDR3 DNA follows: TGTGCCAGCAGTGAAGCAGCTTGGACGTACCGTACGAACACCGGGGAGCTGTTTTTT. It translates to CASSEAAWTYRTNTGELFF.

The genes are TRBV28 and TRBJ2-2; 9 positions agree with TRBD1. Germline V CDR1 and CDR2: MDHEN, SYDVKM. The CDR3 loop spans 16 amino acids. V lost 2 bases to trimming and J lost 2 bases; unmatched junction nucleotides: 3. In nucleotides, the CDR3 is TGTGCCAGCAGTTTAGGGACAGGGCCCAACACCGGGGAGCTGTTTTTT. Residues: CASSLGTGPNTGELFF.

This clone was seen a single time. This chain links TRBV6-1 with TRBJ2-1; possibly TRBD2 for D (5 bases). Germline-derived CDR1 and CDR2 are MNHNS and SASEGT. The CDR3 runs 14 residues. Between the trimmed V and J ends, which lost 10 bases and 0 bases, there was a span of 13 bases. The CDR3, as DNA: TGTGCCACTTGGACGGGGAACTCCTACAATGAGCAGTTCTTC. Encoded protein: CATWTGNSYNEQFF.

The chain combines TRBV11-2 with TRBJ2-7; D unresolved. Germline V gene data show CDR1 as SGHAT and CDR2 as FQNNGV. Trimming cost V 5 bases and J 4 bases, with 9 bases left between them. The CDR3 is 12 residues long. CDR3 amino acids: CASSPDVYEQYF. In DNA form, the CDR3 reads TGTGCCAGCAGCCCGGATGTTTACGAGCAGTACTTC.

This clone has a single count. This chain links TRBV6-6 with TRBJ1-2; D is unclear. The CDR3 totals 14 residues. The V end was cut by 5 bases, the J end by 8 bases, with 18 bases between. Germline CDR1 and CDR2: MNHNY and SVGAGI (reference sequence). The CDR3 spells CASSVPPGRWGYTF. CDR3 coding DNA: TGTGCCAGCAGTGTACCCCCCGGGCGCTGGGGCTACACCTTC.

This chain links TRBV13 with TRBJ2-7; 8 nucleotides match TRBD2. The CDR3 contains 14 residues. V shed 0 bases, J shed 5 bases, and the junction held 3 bases outside the gene matches. Germline V gene sequence: CDR1 PRHDT, CDR2 FYEKMQ (reference sequence). CDR3 sequence (DNA): TGTGCCAGCAGCTTAGGGGGACTAGTAGACGAGCAGTACTTC. Translation: CASSLGGLVDEQYF.

The chain joins TRBV20-1 to TRBJ1-1; D gene ambiguous. Germline CDR1 is DFQATT and CDR2 is SNEGSKA (reference sequence). Between the trimmed V and J ends, which lost 4 bases and 4 bases, there was a span of 7 bases. The CDR3 is 11 residues long. The CDR3 nucleotides are TGCAGTGCTAAGGGTGGCACTGAAGCTTTCTTT. Protein product: CSAKGGTEAFF.

This chain joins TRBV5-8 and TRBJ2-3; D perhaps matches TRBD2 (6 bases). The CDR3 is 15 amino acids. In germline, CDR1 is SGHTS, CDR2 YDEGEE. Between the trimmed V and J ends, which lost 4 bases and 5 bases, there was a span of 17 bases. The CDR3: CASSGRTLARDTQYF. The CDR3 DNA is TGTGCCAGCAGCGGAAGAACACTAGCAAGAGATACGCAGTATTTT. The full variable domain, rest sourced from reference TRBV5-8 and TRBJ2-3, is EAGVTQSPTHLIKTRGQQATLRCSPISGHTSVYWYQQALGLGLQFLLWYDEGEERNRGNFPPRFSGRQFPNYSSELNVNALELEDSALYLCASSGRTLARDTQYFGPGTRLTVL.

The V and J genes are TRBV5-5 and TRBJ2-4; D possibly corresponds to TRBD2 (5 bases). V lost 1 base and J 4 bases, leaving 21 bases between the germline ends. The CDR3 is made up of 18 amino acids. Germline values: CDR1 SGHKS, CDR2 YYEKEE (reference sequence). The CDR3 DNA reads as TGTGCCAGCAGCTTGCCCCACACCGGGGAGACGGGAAAAAACATTCAGTACTTC. It encodes CASSLPHTGETGKNIQYF.